The clone carrying this T cell receptor (beta chain) was recorded only once. Trimming stripped 2 bases from V and 5 bases from J, with 11 bases between. CDR1 and CDR2 from the germline V gene are SGHTA and FQGTGA. This CDR3 has 14 amino acids. This entry is derived from a study of CD8 T cell repertoires and HIV-1 epitope variants. Study background: Each of Twenty-five Gag and Nef epitope peptides stimulated a separate culture. T cells were cultured for roughly ten days with cytokines added on days 3 and 7. Tested: three Gag epitope families, Nef HW9 and YT9.

Sequencing of TCR beta CDR3 used immunoSEQ survey depth. Profiling relied on immunoSEQ multiplex PCR, and the TCRdb table lists in-frame clones only, not all of them. In the table there are 90,000 or so clones, more than 65% of which are singletons. Sequencing was carried out using uncultured baseline CD8+ T cells from peripheral blood mononuclear cells (PBMCs). The source is a male donor with HIV. The chain couples TRBV7-3 to TRBJ2-3, with D possibly matching TRBD2 (5 bases). The CDR3 protein is CASSLLGSKDTQYF. The CDR3 region has the DNA TGTGCCAGCAGCTTATTAGGGAGTAAAGATACGCAGTATTTT.